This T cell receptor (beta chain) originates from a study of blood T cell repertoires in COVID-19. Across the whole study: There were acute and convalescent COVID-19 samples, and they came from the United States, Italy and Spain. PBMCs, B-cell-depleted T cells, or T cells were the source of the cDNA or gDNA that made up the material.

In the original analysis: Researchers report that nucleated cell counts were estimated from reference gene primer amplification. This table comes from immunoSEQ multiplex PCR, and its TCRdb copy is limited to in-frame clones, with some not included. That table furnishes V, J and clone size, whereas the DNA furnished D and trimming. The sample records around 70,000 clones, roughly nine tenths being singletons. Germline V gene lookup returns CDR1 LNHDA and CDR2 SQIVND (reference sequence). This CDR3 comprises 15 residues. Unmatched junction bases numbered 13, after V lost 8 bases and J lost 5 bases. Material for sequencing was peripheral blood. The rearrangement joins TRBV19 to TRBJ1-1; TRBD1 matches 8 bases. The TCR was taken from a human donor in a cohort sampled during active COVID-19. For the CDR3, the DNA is TGTGCCAGTCAGGGAGCCGGGACAGGAGAAACTGAAGCTTTCTTT. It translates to CASQGAGTGETEAFF.